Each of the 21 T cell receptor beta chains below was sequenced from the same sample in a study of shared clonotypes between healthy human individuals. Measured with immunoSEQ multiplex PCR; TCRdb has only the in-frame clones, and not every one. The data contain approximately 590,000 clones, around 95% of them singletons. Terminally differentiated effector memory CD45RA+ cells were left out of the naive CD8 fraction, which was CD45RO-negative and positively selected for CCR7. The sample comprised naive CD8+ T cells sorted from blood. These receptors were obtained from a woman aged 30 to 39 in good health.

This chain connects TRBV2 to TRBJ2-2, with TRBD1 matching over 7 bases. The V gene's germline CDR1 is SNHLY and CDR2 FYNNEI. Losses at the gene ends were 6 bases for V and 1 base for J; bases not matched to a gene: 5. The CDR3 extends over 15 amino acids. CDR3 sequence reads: CASSETGWNTGELFF. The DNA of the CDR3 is TGTGCCAGCAGCGAGACAGGGTGGAACACCGGGGAGCTGTTTTTT.

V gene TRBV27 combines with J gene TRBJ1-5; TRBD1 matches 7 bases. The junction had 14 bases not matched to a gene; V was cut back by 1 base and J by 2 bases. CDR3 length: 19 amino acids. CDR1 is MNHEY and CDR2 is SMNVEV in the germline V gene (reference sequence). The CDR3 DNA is TGTGCCAGCAGTTTATGGGGAGCGGGCAGGGGGATTGGCAATCAGCCCCAGCATTTT. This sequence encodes CASSLWGAGRGIGNQPQHF.

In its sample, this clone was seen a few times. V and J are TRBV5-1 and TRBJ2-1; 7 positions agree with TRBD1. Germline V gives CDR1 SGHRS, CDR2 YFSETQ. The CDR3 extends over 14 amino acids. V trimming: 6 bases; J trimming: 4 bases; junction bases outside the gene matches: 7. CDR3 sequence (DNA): TGCGCCAGCACCTCATCCAGGGGGTACAATGAGCAGTTCTTC. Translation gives CASTSSRGYNEQFF.

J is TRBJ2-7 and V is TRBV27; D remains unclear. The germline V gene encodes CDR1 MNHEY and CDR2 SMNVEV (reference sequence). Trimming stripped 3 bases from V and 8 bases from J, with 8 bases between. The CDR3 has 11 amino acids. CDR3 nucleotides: TGTGCCAGCAGTTTGGGTTCGCAGCAGTACTTC. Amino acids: CASSLGSQQYF.

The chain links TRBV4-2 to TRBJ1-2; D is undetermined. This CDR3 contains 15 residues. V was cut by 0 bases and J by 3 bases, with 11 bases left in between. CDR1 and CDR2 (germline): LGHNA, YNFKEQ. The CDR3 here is CASSQDERKYYGYTF. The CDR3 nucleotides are TGTGCCAGCAGCCAAGACGAAAGGAAATACTATGGCTACACCTTC.

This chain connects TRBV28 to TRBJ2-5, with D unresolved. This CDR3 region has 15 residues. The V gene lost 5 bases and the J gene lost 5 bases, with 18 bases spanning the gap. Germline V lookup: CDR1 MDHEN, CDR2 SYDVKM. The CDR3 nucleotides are TGTGCCAGCAGTATTGCCGGGCTAACCAAGGAGACCCAGTACTTC. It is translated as CASSIAGLTKETQYF. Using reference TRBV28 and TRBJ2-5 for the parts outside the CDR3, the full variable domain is DVKVTQSSRYLVKRTGEKVFLECVQDMDHENMFWYRQDPGLGLRLIYFSYDVKMKEKGDIPEGYSVSREKKERFSLILESASTNQTSMYLCASSIAGLTKETQYFGPGTRLLVL.

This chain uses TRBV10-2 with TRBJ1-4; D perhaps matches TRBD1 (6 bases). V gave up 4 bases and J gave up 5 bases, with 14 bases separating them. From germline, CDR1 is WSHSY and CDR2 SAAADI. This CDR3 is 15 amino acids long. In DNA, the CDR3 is TGCGCCAGCAGTGGGATACAGGGACTGAATGAAAAACTGTTTTTT. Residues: CASSGIQGLNEKLFF.

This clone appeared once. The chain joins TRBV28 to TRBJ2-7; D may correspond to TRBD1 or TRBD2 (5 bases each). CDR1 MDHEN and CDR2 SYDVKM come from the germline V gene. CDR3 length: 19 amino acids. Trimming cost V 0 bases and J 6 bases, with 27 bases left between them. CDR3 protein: CASSLWKTTQTGRGREQYF. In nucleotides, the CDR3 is TGTGCCAGCAGTTTATGGAAGACGACCCAGACGGGACGGGGTCGCGAGCAGTACTTC.

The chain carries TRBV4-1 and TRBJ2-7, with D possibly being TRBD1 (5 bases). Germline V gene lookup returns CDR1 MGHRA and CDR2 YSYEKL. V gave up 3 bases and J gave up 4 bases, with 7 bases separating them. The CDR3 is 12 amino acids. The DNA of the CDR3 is TGCGCCAGCAGCCACGACAGATACGAGCAGTACTTC. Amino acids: CASSHDRYEQYF.

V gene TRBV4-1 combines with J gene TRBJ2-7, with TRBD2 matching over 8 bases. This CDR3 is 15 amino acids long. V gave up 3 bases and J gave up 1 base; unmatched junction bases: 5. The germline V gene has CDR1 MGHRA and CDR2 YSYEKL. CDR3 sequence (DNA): TGCGCCAGCAGCCAGCGACTAGCGAGTTCCTACGAGCAGTACTTC. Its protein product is CASSQRLASSYEQYF.

The CDR3: CASSNRATPAGEQYF. In DNA form, the CDR3 reads TGTGCCAGCAGTAACCGCGCGACTCCAGCCGGCGAGCAGTACTTC. This sequence joins TRBV6-7 and TRBJ2-7; D not certain. TRBV6-7 is an ORF, and what it does is uncertain. The germline V and J ends were trimmed by 5 bases and 6 bases, with 20 bases remaining between them. The CDR3 totals 15 residues.

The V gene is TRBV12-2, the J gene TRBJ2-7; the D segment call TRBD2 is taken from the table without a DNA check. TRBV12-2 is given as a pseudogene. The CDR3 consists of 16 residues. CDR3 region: CASRLLRQRGANEQYF. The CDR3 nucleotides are TGTGCAAGTCGCTTACTCCGCCAGCGGGGGGCCAACGAGCAGTACTTC.

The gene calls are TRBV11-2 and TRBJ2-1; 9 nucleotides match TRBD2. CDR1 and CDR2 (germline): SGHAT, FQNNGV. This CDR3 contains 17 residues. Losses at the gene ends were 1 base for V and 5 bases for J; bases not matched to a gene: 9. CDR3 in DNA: TGTGCCAGCAGCTTAGTTCGGTGGTTAGCGGGAGACAATGAGCAGTTCTTC. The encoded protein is CASSLVRWLAGDNEQFF. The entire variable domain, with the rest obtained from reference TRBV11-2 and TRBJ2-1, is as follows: EAGVAQSPRYKIIEKRQSVAFWCNPISGHATLYWYQQILGQGPKLLIQFQNNGVVDDSQLPKDRFSAERLKGVDSTLKIQPAKLEDSAVYLCASSLVRWLAGDNEQFFGPGTRLTVL.

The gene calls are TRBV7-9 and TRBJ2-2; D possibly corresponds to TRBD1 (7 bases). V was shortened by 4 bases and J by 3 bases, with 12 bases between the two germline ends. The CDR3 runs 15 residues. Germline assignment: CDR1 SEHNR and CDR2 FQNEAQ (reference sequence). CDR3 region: CASSSTGEDTGELFF. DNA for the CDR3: TGTGCCAGCAGCTCTACAGGGGAGGACACCGGGGAGCTGTTTTTT.

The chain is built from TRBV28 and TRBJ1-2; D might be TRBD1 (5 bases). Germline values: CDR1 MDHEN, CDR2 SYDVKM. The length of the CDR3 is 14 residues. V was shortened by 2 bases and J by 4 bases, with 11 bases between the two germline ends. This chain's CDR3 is CASSLGFRGYGYTF. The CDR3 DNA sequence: TGTGCCAGCAGTTTAGGTTTTAGGGGCTATGGCTACACCTTC.

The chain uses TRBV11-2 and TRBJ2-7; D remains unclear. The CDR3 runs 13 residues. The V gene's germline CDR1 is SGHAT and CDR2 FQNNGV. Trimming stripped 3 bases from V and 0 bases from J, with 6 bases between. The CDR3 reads CASSFGFSYEQYF. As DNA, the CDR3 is TGTGCCAGCAGCTTTGGATTCTCCTACGAGCAGTACTTC. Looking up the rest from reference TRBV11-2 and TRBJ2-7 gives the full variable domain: EAGVAQSPRYKIIEKRQSVAFWCNPISGHATLYWYQQILGQGPKLLIQFQNNGVVDDSQLPKDRFSAERLKGVDSTLKIQPAKLEDSAVYLCASSFGFSYEQYFGPGTRLTVT.

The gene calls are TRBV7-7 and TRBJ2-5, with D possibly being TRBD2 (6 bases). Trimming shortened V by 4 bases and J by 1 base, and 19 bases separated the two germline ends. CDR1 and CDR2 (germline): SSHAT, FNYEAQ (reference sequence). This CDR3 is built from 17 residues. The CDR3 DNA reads TGTGCCAGCAGCTCCCGCGGGGAAGGGTTGGGCCAAGAGACCCAGTACTTC. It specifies CASSSRGEGLGQETQYF.

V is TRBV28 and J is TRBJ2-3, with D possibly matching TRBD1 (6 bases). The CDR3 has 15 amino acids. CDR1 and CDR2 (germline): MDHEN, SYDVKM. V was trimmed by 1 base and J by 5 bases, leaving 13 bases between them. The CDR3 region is CASSLFQGLGDTQYF. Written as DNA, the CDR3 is TGTGCCAGCAGTTTATTTCAGGGGTTGGGAGATACGCAGTATTTT.

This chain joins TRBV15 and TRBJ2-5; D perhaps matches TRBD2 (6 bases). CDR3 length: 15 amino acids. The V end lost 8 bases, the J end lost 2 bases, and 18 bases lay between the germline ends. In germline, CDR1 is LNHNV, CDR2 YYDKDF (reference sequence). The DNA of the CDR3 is TGTGCCACCCTTCCCTCGAGCGGGCATCAAGAGACCCAGTACTTC. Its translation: CATLPSSGHQETQYF.

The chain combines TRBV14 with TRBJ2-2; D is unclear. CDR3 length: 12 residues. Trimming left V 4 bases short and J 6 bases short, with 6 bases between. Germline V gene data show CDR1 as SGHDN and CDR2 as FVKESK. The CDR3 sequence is CASSRSPGELFF. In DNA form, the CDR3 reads TGTGCCAGCAGCCGATCCCCCGGGGAGCTGTTTTTT.

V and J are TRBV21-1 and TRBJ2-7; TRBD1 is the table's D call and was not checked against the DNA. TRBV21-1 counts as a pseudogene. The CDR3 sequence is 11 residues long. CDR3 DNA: TGTGCCGGACAGGGAGCCTACGAGCAGTACTTC. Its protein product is CAGQGAYEQYF.